This TCR beta chain stems from a study of cytomegalovirus exposure and HLA in healthy donors (dated by TCRdb to between 2016 and 2019). About the investigation overall: According to an earlier analysis of 550 to 750 of the donors, some 180 million T cells yielded 90 million to 140 million unique TCR beta sequences and 276 Gb of sequence data. Approximately 310 gigabases of sequencing data and tens of millions of unique TCR sequences were included in an early release covering several hundred HLA-typed donors. Among the roughly 400 genotyped donors, about 85% belonged to the genetic ancestry cluster associated with self-reported Caucasian donors. The study aimed to test whether signatures of past pathogen exposure could be identified by cataloging public T cell receptors. The study profiled the T cell repertoires of 500 to 800 subjects by immunosequencing and related them to cytomegalovirus serostatus. In addition to the first cohort of 666 subjects, a separate validation cohort of 130 or so different subjects was used. To predict cytomegalovirus infection status, the study brought together high-throughput TCR immunosequencing, statistical association of individual TCRs with disease status, and machine learning. A later analysis re-analyzed previously published TCR beta repertoires from several hundred donors and added high-resolution HLA genotyping to study TCR occurrence patterns. Rather than drawing on any new phenotypic data, the later analysis identified candidate immune exposures from TCR beta sequences and the way those sequences occurred across donors. An earlier analysis of around 640 of the donors used high-throughput TCR beta sequencing to judge whether each TCR beta V gene segment behaved as functional or pseudogenic. Alongside the repertoire data, information on donor age, sex, ethnicity and CMV serostatus was compiled. Genome-wide SNP genotypes for about three fifths of the roughly 670 donors were used in a later genetic analysis, which treated that subset as a discovery cohort. Every repertoire in the discovery cohort had been generated on one and the same sequencing platform. HLA typing included class I and class II loci at four-digit resolution. The number of donors typed differed by locus, with roughly 620-630 for A, B, C, DRB1 and DQB1, over 500 for DQA1, 600 to 610 for DPA1, and around 450 for DPB1. Roughly 5 DR-DQ haplotypes were treated as single units for association and clustering because of strong linkage in the cohort. Among some 400 genotyped donors of the cohort, an average of approximately 240,000 unique TCR beta nucleotide sequences were sequenced per donor, roughly 18% of them non-productive.

Summary of the overall study and its limitations: For the cohort, immune exposure information was limited to CMV serostatus. Because counts were too low, roughly 16 rarely observed V segments, including chromosome 9 orphons, were excluded from the earlier analysis of some 590 of the donors. A cluster of highly shared sequence variants was judged likely to be a technical artifact of the sequencing pipeline. Linkage disequilibrium might explain the correlated functional status among segregating V segments, but an unknown experimental factor could not be excluded. In a later genetic analysis, fewer N-insertions in productive TCRs were reported among donors in an Asian-associated ancestry cluster than the roughly 670-donor mean. In a later analysis, HLA-associated TCR beta chains showed more clonal expansion and lower generation probabilities than non-associated chains that were equally common. Most CMV-associated TCR beta chains appeared to be HLA-restricted in a later analysis, and the HLA associations seemed to be driven largely by CMV exposure. V-gene and J-gene trimming of TCR beta chains was associated with a missense DCLRE1C variant in a later genetic analysis, and the association was replicated in an independent cohort. Assigning TCR associations to individual alleles was difficult when HLA alleles, especially DR and DQ, strongly co-occurred. Because HLA typing was unavailable for some donors at each locus, only the typed subset was used in association tests. In vitro tests confirmed that a few of the cytomegalovirus-associated TCR beta chains recognize cytomegalovirus antigens. Broadly in line with IMGT annotations, most TCR beta V segments showed up in productive rearrangements about 90% or about 30% of the time in an earlier analysis of around 550 of the donors. A later analysis reported that several top co-occurrence clusters appeared linked to parvovirus B19, influenza, CMV and Epstein-Barr virus. Specific HLA alleles were associated with about 17,000 TCR beta sequences at a false discovery rate of 0.05 in a later analysis. Some IMGT-functional V segments, including TRBV6-2 and TRBV6-3, could not be distinguished by the 87-base-pair reads and were therefore excluded. A further reported finding was that TCR beta sequences accurately predicted the HLA-A and HLA-B alleles for most subjects in the first cohort. In both the original and validation cohorts, the classifier was reported to diagnose cytomegalovirus status with high specificity and sensitivity. According to a later analysis, TCR association rates differed among HLA loci, with DRB1 alleles showing the most associated TCRs and HLA-C alleles showing the fewest. Most TCR sequences were seen in very few donors, while some public TCRs were found in many individuals. The study gave a list of around 170 TCR beta chains associated with cytomegalovirus. The presence/absence analyses assumed that sequencing depth was roughly uniform across donors, and that assumption may not be true. According to the authors, the approach could potentially be generalized to other disease states and immunological phenotypes. The cohort was sequenced for TCR beta chains only, and without alpha or paired-chain data the features that could be detected were limited.

Libraries were prepared through the immunoSEQ multiplex PCR assay. The multiplex PCR relied on a mix of 60 forward primers for TCR Vbeta segments and 13 reverse primers for TCR Jbeta segments. The CDR3 region of rearranged TCR beta genes was amplified from genomic DNA by a multiplex PCR assay. Amplified TCR beta libraries were sequenced as 87-base-pair reads on the Illumina HiSeq System. Under the source paper's analysis protocol: Across the 670 or so repertoires, a later analysis counted about 81 million unique TCR beta chains, 9.5 million to 13 million of which were shared by at least two donors. Raw reads were error-corrected and collapsed into unique sequences by a nearest-neighbor algorithm in which closely related sequences were merged to remove PCR and sequencing errors. V, D and J gene segments were assigned by aligning CDR3 sequences to IMGT reference sequences. For a sequence to be retained, a match of at least six nucleotides to both a V gene segment and a J gene segment was required. Rearrangements were classified as productive when the CDR3 lacked stop codons and remained in frame with V and J, and all other rearrangements were classified as non-productive. Following IMGT convention, CDR3 was defined as the stretch from the second conserved V-encoded cysteine up to the conserved J-encoded phenylalanine. The earlier analysis of some 600 of the donors excluded sequences that lacked an unambiguous match to a single V gene segment. In an earlier analysis of a few hundred of the donors, a V segment was called functional when productive rearrangements were above 56.7%, and segregating when the standard deviation between donors exceeded 5%. A statistical classification framework was developed to diagnose cytomegalovirus status using the catalog of TCR beta chain sequences. A later analysis assigned V and J genes by comparing TCR nucleotide sequences with IMGT/GENE-DB human TR gene sequences. In a later analysis, CDR3 sequences and most-parsimonious VDJ recombination scenarios were assigned using the TCRdist pipeline. In a later analysis, every TCR beta chain was defined by the combination of its CDR3 amino acid sequence and its V-gene family, and reads without a unique V-gene family were dropped. As a way to deal with suspected cross-contamination and a sequencing artifact, a later analysis dropped approximately 590 nucleotide sequences that were highly shared and had low generation probability. A later analysis calculated a clonal expansion index for each public chain from normalized within-repertoire ranks of inferred template counts. Generation probabilities in a later analysis came from a VDJ recombination model fitted to out-of-frame rearrangements, and those results were checked against IGoR. Hypergeometric tests were used in a later analysis to score TCR-TCR, TCR-HLA and TCR-CMV co-occurrence, with a repertoire-size bias correction applied to the TCR pairs. To estimate false discovery rates, a later analysis permuted the HLA or CMV assignments 20 times. In a later analysis, co-occurring TCRs were grouped with DBSCAN, and TCRdist sequence similarity was added when clustering was performed within HLA-allele-positive subsets. Repertoires with fewer than 30,000 or more than 120,000 public chains, plus five repertoires with anomalous nucleotide sharing, were excluded from co-occurrence clustering. In its TCRdb copy, this immuneACCESS table keeps in-frame sequences only and misses some clones. Where compared with another copy, unresolved V genes explain less than half of these, and the others have no known cause. V and J calls and clone size follow that table, whereas D and trimming were derived from the DNA. This sample holds 95,000 to 150,000 clones; 65% to 85% were observed only once. The biggest ten clones account for 0.2% to 0.3% of the sample.

From a lookup of the germline V gene, CDR1 and CDR2 are SQVTM and ANQGSEA. There are 14 amino acids in the CDR3, from cysteine to phenylalanine inclusive. Only CDR3 DNA remains: 42 bases, in frame from the first base. Trimmed from V: 5 bases; trimmed from J: 6 bases; junction bases lacking a gene match: 11. The cohort consisted of 666 healthy bone marrow donors. Cohort members were all nominally healthy when sampled, although unrecorded immune exposures were likely present. The donor tested CMV seronegative, placing the donor among the 300 to 450 seronegative members of the cohort. A peripheral blood sample was collected from each donor, and TCR beta sequencing was performed on peripheral blood mononuclear cells. Genomic DNA was extracted from the blood cell samples with the Qiagen DNeasy Blood Extraction Kit. Worth noting for this clone: No cognate antigen has been identified for it. No much larger clonotype is one base removed from it; base qualities were not supplied.

Specimen: PBMCs. The receptor comes from a man aged 50-59 years in good health and CMV-seronegative. This chain is built from TRBV29-1 and TRBJ2-7; TRBD2 agrees with 9 junctional bases. The encoded CDR3 is CSVRGRGREGEQYF. The DNA sequence follows: TGCAGCGTTCGAGGTCGCGGGAGGGAGGGCGAGCAGTACTTC.